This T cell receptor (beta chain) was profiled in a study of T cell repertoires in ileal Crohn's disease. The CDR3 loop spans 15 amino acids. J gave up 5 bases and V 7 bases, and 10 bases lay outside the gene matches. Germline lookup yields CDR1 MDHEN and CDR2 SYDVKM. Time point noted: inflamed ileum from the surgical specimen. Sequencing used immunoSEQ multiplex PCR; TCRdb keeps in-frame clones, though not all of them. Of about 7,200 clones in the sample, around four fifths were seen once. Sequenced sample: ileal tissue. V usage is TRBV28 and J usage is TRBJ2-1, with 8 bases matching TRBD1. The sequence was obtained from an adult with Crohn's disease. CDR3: CASTSPTGVNNEQFF. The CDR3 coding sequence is TGTGCCAGCACTTCACCGACAGGGGTCAACAATGAGCAGTTCTTC.